This record covers a single T cell receptor (beta chain). This clone was observed a single time. What this receptor recognizes is not known. Base quality data are lacking; no much larger clone is found one base away. The CDR3 covers 15 residues, taking in both the cysteine and the phenylalanine. Only the CDR3 DNA stays, 45 bases, in frame from base 1. The germline ends are 12 bases apart after V is trimmed by 1 base and J by 2 bases. Based on the germline V gene, the CDR1 and CDR2 sequences are SGDLS and YYNGEE. The meaning of the sample's time point label: baseline before first vaccination. The treatment or condition label on this specimen signifies: meningococcal conjugate vaccine given as trial control. Samples from vaccinated people were obtained from the UK trials COV001 and COV002, which included a single-blind randomized controlled phase 2/3 trial of AZD1222 (ChAdOx1 nCoV-19) in healthy adults. For TCRbeta chain sequencing, PBMC samples were collected from trial participants at day 0 and at day 28 after the second dose.

These data are taken from a study of T cell responses to AZD1222 COVID-19 vaccine (dated by TCRdb to 2020 to 2023). Background for the entire study: A total of around 240 trial participants underwent TCR sequencing, of whom about 200 had received two doses of AZD1222 and about 25 had received two doses of the MenACWY control vaccine. Trial participants were enrolled into age subgroups of 18-55, 56-69 and 70-plus years, which contained roughly 150, 30 and 60 TCR-sequenced participants, respectively.

What the authors observed across the whole study: Only five to seven AZD1222 recipients were SARS-CoV-2 seropositive at baseline, limiting conclusions about previously exposed vaccinees. After two AZD1222 doses, spike-specific TCR breadth and depth were significantly higher than at day 0 and than in MenACWY recipients. Because no day 14 peak-response samples were available, the repertoires could be characterized only after the peak T cell response. CD4 TCRs associated with the vaccine covered the entire spike protein, and the dominant responses were in regions 160-218 and 743-854. Epitopes outside the regions mutated in the B.1.351 and B.1.1.7 variants were reportedly recognized by nearly half of the unique spike-specific TCRs. Most participants were white British and females outnumbered males, and the authors suggested that clonal diversity may have been underestimated. The 56-69-year group was small, and its depth increase did not reach significance, likely because of low power.

The CDR3 regions of human TCRbeta chains were subjected to immunosequencing. As for the authors' bioinformatics: Repertoire TCRs were matched against a reference library of SARS-CoV-2-specific TCRs generated with the MIRA antigen-specificity platform. Breadth meant the fraction of unique TCRs that were SARS-CoV-2-associated, whereas depth meant the fraction of total T cells that were SARS-CoV-2-associated. Using the MIRA data, each spike-specific TCR was mapped to the spike region that the TCR reacts to and placed in a CD4 or CD8 class. Log10-transformed breadth and depth values were compared by one-way ANOVA with Sidak's multiple comparisons tests. TCRdb re-hosts the immuneACCESS table, in-frame sequences only. Its copies lack some clones; in the studies checked, an unresolved V gene accounts for under half of them, and the cause for the rest is not known. V, J and clone size were drawn from that table, and D and trimming were deduced from the DNA. Within this sample are some 80,000 clones, with roughly 87% of them counted one time only. Of the sample, roughly 5% is held by the ten largest clones.

The rearranged chain carries TRBV9 and TRBJ1-2, with the D gene too uncertain to name. The TCR was taken from an adult in good health. Sequenced here: peripheral blood, sampled on day 0 of MenACWY control vaccination. The DNA sequence follows: TGTGCCAGCAGCGTAAATGCGGGCGGAAACTATGGCTACACCTTC. Translated, this gives CASSVNAGGNYGYTF.